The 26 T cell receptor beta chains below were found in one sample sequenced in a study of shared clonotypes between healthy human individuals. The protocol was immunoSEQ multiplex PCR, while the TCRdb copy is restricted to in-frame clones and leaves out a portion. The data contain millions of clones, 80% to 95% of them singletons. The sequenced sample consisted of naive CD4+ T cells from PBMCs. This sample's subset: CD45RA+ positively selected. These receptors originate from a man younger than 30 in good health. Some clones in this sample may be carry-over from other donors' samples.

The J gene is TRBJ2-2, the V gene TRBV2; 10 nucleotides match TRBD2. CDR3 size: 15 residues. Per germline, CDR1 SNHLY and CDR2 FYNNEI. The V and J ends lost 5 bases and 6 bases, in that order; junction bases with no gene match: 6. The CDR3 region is CASSILAGAPGELFF. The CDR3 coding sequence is TGTGCCAGCAGTATCCTAGCGGGAGCCCCCGGGGAGCTGTTTTTT.

The CDR3 spells CASSPRGRRYDGYTF. The CDR3 DNA reads TGTGCCAGCAGTCCTCGGGGACGGCGTTACGATGGCTACACCTTC. The chain combines TRBV2 with TRBJ1-2; D is possibly TRBD1 (5 bases). Germline CDR1 and CDR2: SNHLY and FYNNEI. Between the trimmed V and J ends, which lost 5 bases and 6 bases, there was a span of 19 bases. This CDR3 spans 15 amino acids.

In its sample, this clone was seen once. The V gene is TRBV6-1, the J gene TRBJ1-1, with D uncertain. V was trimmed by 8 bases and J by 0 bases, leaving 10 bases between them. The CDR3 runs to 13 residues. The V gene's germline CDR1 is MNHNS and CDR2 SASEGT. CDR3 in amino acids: CASEEGMNTEAFF. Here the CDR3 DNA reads TGTGCCAGCGAAGAGGGTATGAACACTGAAGCTTTCTTT.

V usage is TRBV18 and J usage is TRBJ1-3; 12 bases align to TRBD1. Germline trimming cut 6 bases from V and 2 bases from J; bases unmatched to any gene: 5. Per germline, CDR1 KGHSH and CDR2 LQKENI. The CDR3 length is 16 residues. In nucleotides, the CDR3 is TGTGCCAGCTCCCAAGGGACAGGGGGCGCTGGAAACACCATATATTTT. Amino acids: CASSQGTGGAGNTIYF.

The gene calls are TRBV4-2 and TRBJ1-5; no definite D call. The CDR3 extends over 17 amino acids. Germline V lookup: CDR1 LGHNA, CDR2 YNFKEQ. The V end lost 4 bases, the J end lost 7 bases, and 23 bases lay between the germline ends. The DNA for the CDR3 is TGTGCCAGCAGCCCACTTGGGCGACAAGGCGGTTCGCAGCCCCAGCATTTT. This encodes CASSPLGRQGGSQPQHF.

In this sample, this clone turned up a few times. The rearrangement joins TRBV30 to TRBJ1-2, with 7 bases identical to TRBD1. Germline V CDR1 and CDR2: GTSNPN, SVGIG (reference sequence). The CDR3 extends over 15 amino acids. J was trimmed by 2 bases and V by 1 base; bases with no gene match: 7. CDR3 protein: CAWSAYPTGNYGYTF. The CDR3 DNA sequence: TGTGCCTGGAGTGCTTACCCGACAGGGAACTATGGCTACACCTTC.

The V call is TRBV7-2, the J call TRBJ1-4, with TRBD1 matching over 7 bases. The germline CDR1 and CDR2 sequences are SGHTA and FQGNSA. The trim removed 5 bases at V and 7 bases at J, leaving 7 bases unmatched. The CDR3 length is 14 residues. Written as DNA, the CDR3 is TGTGCCAGCAGCCCGGGACAGAGAAGTGAAAAACTGTTTTTT. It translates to CASSPGQRSEKLFF.

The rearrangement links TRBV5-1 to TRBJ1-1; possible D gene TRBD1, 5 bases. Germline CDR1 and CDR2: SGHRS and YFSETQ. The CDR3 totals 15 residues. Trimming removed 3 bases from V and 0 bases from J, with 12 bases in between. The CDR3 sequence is CASSWGQTMNTEAFF. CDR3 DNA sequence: TGCGCCAGCAGCTGGGGCCAGACCATGAACACTGAAGCTTTCTTT.

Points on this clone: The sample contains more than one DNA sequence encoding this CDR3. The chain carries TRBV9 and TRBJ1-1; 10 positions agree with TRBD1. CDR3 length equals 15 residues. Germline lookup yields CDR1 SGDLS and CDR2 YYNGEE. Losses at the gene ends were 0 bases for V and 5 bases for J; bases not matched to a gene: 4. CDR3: CASSVGQGAYTEAFF. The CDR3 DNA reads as TGTGCCAGCAGCGTAGGACAGGGGGCTTATACTGAAGCTTTCTTT.

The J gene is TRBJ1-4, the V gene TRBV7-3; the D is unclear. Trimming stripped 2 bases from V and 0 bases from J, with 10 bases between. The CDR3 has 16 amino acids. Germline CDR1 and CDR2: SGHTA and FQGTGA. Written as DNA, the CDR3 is TGTGCCAGCAGCTTATTGCCGTCTGCAACTAATGAAAAACTGTTTTTT. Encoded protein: CASSLLPSATNEKLFF. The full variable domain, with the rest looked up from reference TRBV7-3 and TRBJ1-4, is GAGVSQTPSNKVTEKGKYVELRCDPISGHTALYWYRQSLGQGPEFLIYFQGTGAADDSGLPNDRFFAVRPEGSVSTLKIQRTERGDSAVYLCASSLLPSATNEKLFFGSGTQLSVL.

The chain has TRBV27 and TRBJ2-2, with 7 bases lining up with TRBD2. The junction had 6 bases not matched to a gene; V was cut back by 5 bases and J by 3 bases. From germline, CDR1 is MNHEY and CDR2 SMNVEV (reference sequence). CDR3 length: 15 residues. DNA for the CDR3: TGTGCCAGCAGTGTAGGGACTACCTACACCGGGGAGCTGTTTTTT. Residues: CASSVGTTYTGELFF.

CDR3 amino acids: CASSTNRWTDPSNQPQHF. CDR3 nucleotides: TGTGCCAGCAGCACGAACCGTTGGACAGACCCTAGCAATCAGCCCCAGCATTTT. V is TRBV21-1 and J is TRBJ1-5; no DNA check was done on the table's D call, TRBD1. TRBV21-1 is flagged as a pseudogene. The CDR3 length is 18 residues.

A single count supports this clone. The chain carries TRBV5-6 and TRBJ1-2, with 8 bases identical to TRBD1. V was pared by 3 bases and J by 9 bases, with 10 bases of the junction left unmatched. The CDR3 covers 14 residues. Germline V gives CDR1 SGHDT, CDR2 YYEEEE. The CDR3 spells CASSSPRDRYRYTF. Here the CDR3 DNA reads TGTGCCAGCAGCTCTCCTAGGGACAGGTACCGCTACACCTTC.

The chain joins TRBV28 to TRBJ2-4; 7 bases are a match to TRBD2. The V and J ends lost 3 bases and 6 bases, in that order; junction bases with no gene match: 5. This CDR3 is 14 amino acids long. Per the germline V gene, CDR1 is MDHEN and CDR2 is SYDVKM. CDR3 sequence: CASSLWEGSNIQYF. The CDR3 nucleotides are TGTGCCAGCAGTTTGTGGGAGGGCTCAAACATTCAGTACTTC.

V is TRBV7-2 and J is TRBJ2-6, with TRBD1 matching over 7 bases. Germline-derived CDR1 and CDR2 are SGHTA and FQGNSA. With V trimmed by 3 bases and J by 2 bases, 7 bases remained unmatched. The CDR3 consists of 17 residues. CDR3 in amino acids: CASSLFRGGAGANVLTF. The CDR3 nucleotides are TGTGCCAGCAGCTTGTTCAGAGGGGGCGCTGGGGCCAACGTCCTGACTTTC.

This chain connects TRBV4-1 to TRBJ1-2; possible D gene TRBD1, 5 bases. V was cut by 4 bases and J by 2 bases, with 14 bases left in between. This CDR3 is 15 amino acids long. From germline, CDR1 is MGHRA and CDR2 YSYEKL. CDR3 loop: CASSPGDGANYGYTF. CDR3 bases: TGCGCCAGCAGCCCCGGGGATGGGGCCAACTATGGCTACACCTTC.

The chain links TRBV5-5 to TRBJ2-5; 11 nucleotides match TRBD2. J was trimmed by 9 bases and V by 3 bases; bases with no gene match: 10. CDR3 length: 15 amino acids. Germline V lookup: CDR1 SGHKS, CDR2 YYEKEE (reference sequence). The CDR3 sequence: CASSSGLADPGAQYF. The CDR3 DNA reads TGTGCCAGCAGCTCGGGACTAGCGGACCCGGGGGCCCAGTACTTC.

The CDR3, as DNA: TGTGCCAGCAGCTTAGGCAGAGGACAGGATGAAGCTTTCTTT. It yields the protein CASSLGRGQDEAFF. The chain has TRBV7-9 and TRBJ1-1, with TRBD1 matching 7 bases. The CDR3 contains 14 residues. V was clipped by 1 base and J by 7 bases; unmatched bases: 6. Germline CDR1 is SEHNR and CDR2 is FQNEAQ (reference sequence).

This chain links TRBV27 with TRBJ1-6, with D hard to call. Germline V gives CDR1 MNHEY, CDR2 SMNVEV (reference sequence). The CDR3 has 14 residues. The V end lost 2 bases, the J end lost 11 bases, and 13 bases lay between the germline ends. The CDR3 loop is CASSLEAGRAPLHF. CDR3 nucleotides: TGTGCCAGCAGTTTAGAGGCAGGCCGGGCACCCCTCCACTTT.

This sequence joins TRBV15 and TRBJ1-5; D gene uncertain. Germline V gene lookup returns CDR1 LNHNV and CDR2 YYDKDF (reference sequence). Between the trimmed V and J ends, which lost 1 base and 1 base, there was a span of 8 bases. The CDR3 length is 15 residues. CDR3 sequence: CATSRGRLSNQPQHF. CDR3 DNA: TGTGCCACCAGCAGAGGGCGGTTAAGCAATCAGCCCCAGCATTTT.

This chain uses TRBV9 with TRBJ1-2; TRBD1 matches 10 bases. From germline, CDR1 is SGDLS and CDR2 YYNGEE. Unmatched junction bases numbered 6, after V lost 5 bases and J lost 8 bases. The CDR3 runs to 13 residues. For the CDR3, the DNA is TGTGCCAGCAGTCGGACAGGGGGTTTGGGCTACACCTTC. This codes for CASSRTGGLGYTF.

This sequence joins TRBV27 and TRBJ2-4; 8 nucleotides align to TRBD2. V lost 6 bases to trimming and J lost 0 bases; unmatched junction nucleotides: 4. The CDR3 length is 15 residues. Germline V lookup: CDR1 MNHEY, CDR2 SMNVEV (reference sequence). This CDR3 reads CASRRLAIAKNIQYF. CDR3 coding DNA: TGTGCCAGCAGGCGACTAGCGATAGCCAAAAACATTCAGTACTTC.

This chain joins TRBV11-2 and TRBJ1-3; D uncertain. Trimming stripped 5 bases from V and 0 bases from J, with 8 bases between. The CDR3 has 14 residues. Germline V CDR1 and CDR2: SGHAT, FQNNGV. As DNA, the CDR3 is TGTGCCAGCAGCATGCTCAGCTCTGGAAACACCATATATTTT. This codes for CASSMLSSGNTIYF. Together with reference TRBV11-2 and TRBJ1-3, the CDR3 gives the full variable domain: EAGVAQSPRYKIIEKRQSVAFWCNPISGHATLYWYQQILGQGPKLLIQFQNNGVVDDSQLPKDRFSAERLKGVDSTLKIQPAKLEDSAVYLCASSMLSSGNTIYFGEGSWLTVV.

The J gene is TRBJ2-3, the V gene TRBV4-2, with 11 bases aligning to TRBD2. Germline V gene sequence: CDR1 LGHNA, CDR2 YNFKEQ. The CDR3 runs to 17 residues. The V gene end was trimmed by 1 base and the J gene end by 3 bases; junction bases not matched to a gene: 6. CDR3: CASSQGATSGTTDTQYF. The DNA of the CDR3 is TGTGCCAGCAGCCAAGGGGCGACTAGCGGGACGACAGATACGCAGTATTTT.

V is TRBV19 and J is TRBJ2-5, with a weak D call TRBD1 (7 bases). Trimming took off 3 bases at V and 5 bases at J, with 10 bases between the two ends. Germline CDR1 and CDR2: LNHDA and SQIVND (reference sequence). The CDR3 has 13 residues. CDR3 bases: TGTGCCAGTAGTATGACAGGGAGGGAGACCCAGTACTTC. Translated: CASSMTGRETQYF. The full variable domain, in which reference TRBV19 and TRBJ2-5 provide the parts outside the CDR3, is DGGITQSPKYLFRKEGQNVTLSCEQNLNHDAMYWYRQDPGQGLRLIYYSQIVNDFQKGDIAEGYSVSREKKESFPLTVTSAQKNPTAFYLCASSMTGRETQYFGPGTRLLVL.

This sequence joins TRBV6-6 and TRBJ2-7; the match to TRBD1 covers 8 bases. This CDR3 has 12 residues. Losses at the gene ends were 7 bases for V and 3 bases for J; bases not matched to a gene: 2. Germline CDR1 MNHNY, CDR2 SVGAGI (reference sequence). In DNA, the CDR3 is TGTGCCAGCACCGGACAGGGCTACGAGCAGTACTTC. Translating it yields CASTGQGYEQYF.